This TCR beta chain was captured by sequencing in a study of human T cells and chemical hapten exposure. Overall study context: The upper back received 0.01% DPC by patch testing, with results read at 6 days.

Time point: patch test 3, about 24 weeks after DPC sensitization. The treatment here: therapeutic diphenylcyclopropenone sensitization with weekly scalp DPC. Germline CDR1 is SQVTM and CDR2 is ANQGSEA. The junction had 10 bases not matched to a gene; V was cut back by 7 bases and J by 6 bases. The CDR3 has 14 residues. TCRdb re-derived calls from the RACE reads in MiXCR, one entry per CDR3 protein. The sample records approximately 160,000 distinct CDR3 sequences, roughly 25% being singletons. This material consisted of whole blood, taken in connection with sensitization to the hapten diphenylcyclopropenone (DPC). V is TRBV29-1 and J is TRBJ2-3; 10 positions match TRBD2. The TCR comes from a woman aged 18-29 years with alopecia areata. Some clones in this sample may be carry-over from other donors' samples. The CDR3 DNA reads TGCAGCGCGACTAGCGGGCCTGGAAGGGATACGCAGTATTTT. Translated: CSATSGPGRDTQYF.